Each of the 9 T cell receptor beta chains below was sequenced from the same sample in a study of T-cell memory formation after mild COVID-19. MiXCR, run by TCRdb on the 5' RACE reads, gives a single entry per CDR3 protein. The sample has some 450,000 distinct CDR3 sequences, approximately 19% seen once; the top ten hold about 22%. The sequencing input was PBMCs or a T cell subset sorted from them (not recorded which). The receptors stem from a man aged 18 to 30 who had mild COVID-19 (a few samples of this study predate the infection). Cell type and time point are not known.

V usage is TRBV12-3 or TRBV12-4 and J usage is TRBJ2-6; no clear D gene. CDR3 length: 14 residues. The germline V and J ends were trimmed by 6 bases and 4 bases, with 10 bases remaining between them. The CDR3 DNA reads as TGTGCCAGCAGCAGGAGAGGAGGGGCCAACGTCCTGACTTTC. Amino acid sequence: CASSRRGGANVLTF.

The chain has TRBV18 and TRBJ2-1; D remains ambiguous. Trimming cost V 2 bases and J 4 bases, with 9 bases left between them. CDR3 length: 14 amino acids. Germline-derived CDR1 and CDR2 are KGHSH and LQKENI. The CDR3 region has the DNA TGTGCCAGCTCACCATCTAACGGGTACAATGAGCAGTTCTTC. Translating gives CASSPSNGYNEQFF.

The chain joins TRBV9 to TRBJ1-4, with D perhaps TRBD1 (6 bases). V shed 0 bases and J shed 3 bases, with 18 bases lying between them. The length of the CDR3 is 18 residues. CDR1 is SGDLS and CDR2 is YYNGEE in the germline V gene. For the CDR3, the DNA is TGTGCCAGCAGCGTAGGTGACAGGAGACGCTTGTCTAATGAAAAACTGTTTTTT. It translates to CASSVGDRRRLSNEKLFF.

This clonotype was counted a few times. The chain links TRBV29-1 to TRBJ1-1; D gene uncertain. The germline CDR1 and CDR2 sequences are SQVTM and ANQGSEA. The CDR3 has 13 amino acids. V was clipped by 4 bases and J by 1 base, with 10 bases between them. The CDR3 DNA reads TGCAGCGTTGTTCGTAGCGGGAACACTGAAGCTTTCTTT. Encoded protein: CSVVRSGNTEAFF.

This clonotype was recorded at least ten times. CDR3 in amino acids: CASSYLRGDSYNEQFF. CDR3 in DNA: TGTGCCAGCAGTTACTTGCGGGGGGACTCCTACAATGAGCAGTTCTTC. The V and J genes are TRBV6-2 or TRBV6-3 and TRBJ2-1; 8 bases agree with TRBD2. CDR1 and CDR2 from the germline V gene are MNHEY and SVGEGT. Trimming removed 1 base from V and 0 bases from J; junction bases left unmatched: 2. The CDR3 consists of 16 residues.

The rearrangement links TRBV12-3 or TRBV12-4 to TRBJ1-3; no clear D gene. Trimming took off 8 bases at V and 4 bases at J, with 6 bases between the two ends. This CDR3 is 11 amino acids long. CDR3 sequence reads: CASGQGNTIYF. The CDR3 nucleotides are TGTGCCAGCGGTCAGGGAAACACCATATATTTT.

This sequence joins TRBV19 and TRBJ2-3; 8 bases fit TRBD1. CDR1 is LNHDA, CDR2 SQIVND, per germline (reference sequence). Trimming at V came to 8 bases and at J to 5 bases, leaving 6 bases not matched to a gene. This CDR3 is built from 13 residues. The CDR3 DNA reads TGTGCCAGTGGCGGACAGGGAAGAGATACGCAGTATTTT. It specifies CASGGQGRDTQYF. Full variable domain (missing parts from reference TRBV19 and TRBJ2-3): DGGITQSPKYLFRKEGQNVTLSCEQNLNHDAMYWYRQDPGQGLRLIYYSQIVNDFQKGDIAEGYSVSREKKESFPLTVTSAQKNPTAFYLCASGGQGRDTQYFGPGTRLTVL.

This chain joins TRBV12-3 or TRBV12-4 and TRBJ2-3; D may be TRBD2 (7 bases). Deletions cut 4 bases from V and 6 bases from J, with 14 bases between. This CDR3 contains 14 residues. Here the CDR3 reads CASSWGGRWDTQYF. CDR3 nucleotides: TGTGCCAGCAGTTGGGGGGGCCGCTGGGATACGCAGTATTTT.

This clonotype has a handful of counts. The genes are TRBV11-2 and TRBJ2-3, with TRBD2 identical over 11 bases. Losses at the gene ends were 3 bases for V and 4 bases for J; bases not matched to a gene: 6. The CDR3 extends over 16 amino acids. Germline values: CDR1 SGHAT, CDR2 FQNNGV. The CDR3 loop is CASSFIAGGAADTQYF. The CDR3 DNA reads TGTGCCAGCAGCTTCATAGCGGGGGGGGCCGCAGATACGCAGTATTTT.